This TCR beta chain was observed in a study of blood T cell repertoires in COVID-19. As for the study in general: In each case, the material was cDNA or gDNA derived from T cells, B-cell-depleted T cells, or PBMCs.

Original handling: Reference gene primer amplification gave estimated nucleated cell counts. Profiling relied on immunoSEQ multiplex PCR, and the TCRdb table lists in-frame clones only, not all of them. That table is the source of V, J and clone size, and D and trimming were worked out from the DNA. Of approximately 300,000 clones in the sample, roughly 90% were seen once. Specimen: peripheral blood. The origin of this receptor is a woman aged 45 to 65 with active or convalescent COVID-19.

As DNA, the CDR3 is TGTGCCAGCTCACCACGAACCGGGACAGGGGATGGCTACACCTTC. Encoded protein: CASSPRTGTGDGYTF. The chain couples TRBV18 to TRBJ1-2, with 10 bases identical to TRBD1. With 1 base clipped from V and 6 bases from J, the junction kept 5 bases outside the gene matches. CDR3 length equals 15 residues. CDR1 and CDR2 (germline): KGHSH, LQKENI.